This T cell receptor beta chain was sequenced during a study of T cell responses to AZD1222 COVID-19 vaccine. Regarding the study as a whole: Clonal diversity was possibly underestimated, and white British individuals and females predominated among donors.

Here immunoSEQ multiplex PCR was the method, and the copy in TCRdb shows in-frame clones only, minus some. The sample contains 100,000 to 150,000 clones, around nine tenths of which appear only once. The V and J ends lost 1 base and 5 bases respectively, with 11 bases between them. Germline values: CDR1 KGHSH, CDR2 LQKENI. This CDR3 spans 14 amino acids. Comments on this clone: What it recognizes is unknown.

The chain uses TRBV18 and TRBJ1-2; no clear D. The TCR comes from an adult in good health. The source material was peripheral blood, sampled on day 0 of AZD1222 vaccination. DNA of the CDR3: TGTGCCAGCTCACCACGAGCGGAGGAGTATGGCTACACCTTC. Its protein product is CASSPRAEEYGYTF.